This T cell receptor (beta chain) was sequenced in a study of shared clonotypes between healthy human individuals. Study-wide results and caveats: The study found lower generation probabilities in non-shared clonotypes than in those shared by all four donors.

CDR3 length: 14 amino acids. CDR1 and CDR2 from the germline V gene are SGHKS and YYEKEE (reference sequence). When replicate PCRs were run on sorted subsets, they used 150 to 200 ng DNA, 28,000 or so T cell genomes. Using immunoSEQ multiplex PCR, the repertoire was profiled, and TCRdb retains in-frame clones only, with some absent. Of more than 1.2 million clones in the sample, just under 99% were seen once. Notes on this clone: The target antigen is unknown. One junction end does not reproduce the germline sequence, and a read error may be involved.

The chain recombines TRBV5-5 with TRBJ2-7; D is unresolved. This sequence originates from a man in his thirties or forties in good health. The sequencing input was naive CD4+ T cells sorted from blood. The sample's subset: CD45RA+ positively selected. The CDR3 loop is CASSFNGPPYGQYF. Written as DNA, the CDR3 is TGTGCCAGCAGCTTCAACGGGCCCCCCTACGGGCAGTACTTC.